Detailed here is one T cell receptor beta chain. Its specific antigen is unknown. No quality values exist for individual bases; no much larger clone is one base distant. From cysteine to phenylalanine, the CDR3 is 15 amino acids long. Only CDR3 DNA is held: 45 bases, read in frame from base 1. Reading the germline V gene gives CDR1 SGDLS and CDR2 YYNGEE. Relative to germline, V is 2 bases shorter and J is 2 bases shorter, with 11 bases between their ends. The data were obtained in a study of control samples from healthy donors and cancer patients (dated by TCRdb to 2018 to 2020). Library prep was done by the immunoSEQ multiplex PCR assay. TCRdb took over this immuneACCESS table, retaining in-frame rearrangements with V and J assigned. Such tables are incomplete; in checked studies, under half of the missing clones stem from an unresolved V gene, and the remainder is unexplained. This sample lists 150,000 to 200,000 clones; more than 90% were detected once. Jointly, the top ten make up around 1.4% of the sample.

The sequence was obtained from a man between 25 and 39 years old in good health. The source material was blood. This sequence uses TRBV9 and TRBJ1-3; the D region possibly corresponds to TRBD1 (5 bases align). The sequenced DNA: TGTGCCAGCAGCGTCGGGGGTTCCGCTGGAAACACCATATATTTT. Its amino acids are CASSVGGSAGNTIYF.